The present TCR beta chain was sequenced within a study of T-cell memory formation after mild COVID-19. Overall study context: Largely donor-specific sequence clusters came from two donors.

Germline V lookup: CDR1 LGHNA, CDR2 YSLEER. V was trimmed by 1 base and J by 3 bases, leaving 18 bases between them. This CDR3 contains 17 residues. Findings of the study overall: Prior to infection, memory already included some responding clones, suggesting cross-reactive memory joined.

TCRdb recomputed calls from the 5' RACE reads with MiXCR, one row per CDR3 protein. The sample yields roughly 250,000 distinct CDR3 sequences, less than 20% seen once. This clonotype was seen only a few times. What it recognizes is unknown. Specimen: PBMCs or a T cell subset sorted from them (not recorded which). This chain links TRBV4-3 with TRBJ1-1, with a weak D call TRBD1 (5 bases). This TCR was sampled from a young man who had mild COVID-19 (a few samples of this study predate the infection). Cell type and time point are not known. In DNA form, the CDR3 reads TGCGCCAGCAGCCAAGGAGTGGGGGGACCGGAGGACACTGAAGCTTTCTTT. Amino acids: CASSQGVGGPEDTEAFF.